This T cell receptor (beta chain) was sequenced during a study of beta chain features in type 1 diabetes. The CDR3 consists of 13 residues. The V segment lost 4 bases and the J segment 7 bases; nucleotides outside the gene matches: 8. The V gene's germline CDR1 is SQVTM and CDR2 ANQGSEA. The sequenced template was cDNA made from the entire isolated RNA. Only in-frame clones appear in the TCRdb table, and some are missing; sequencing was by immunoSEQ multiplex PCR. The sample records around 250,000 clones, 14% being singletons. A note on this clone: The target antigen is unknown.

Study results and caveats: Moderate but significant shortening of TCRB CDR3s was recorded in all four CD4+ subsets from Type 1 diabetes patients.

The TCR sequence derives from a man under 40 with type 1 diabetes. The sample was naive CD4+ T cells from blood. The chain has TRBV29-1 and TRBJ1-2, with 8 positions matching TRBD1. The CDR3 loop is CSVGGDRSFGYTF. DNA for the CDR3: TGCAGCGTTGGCGGGGACAGGTCCTTTGGCTACACCTTC.